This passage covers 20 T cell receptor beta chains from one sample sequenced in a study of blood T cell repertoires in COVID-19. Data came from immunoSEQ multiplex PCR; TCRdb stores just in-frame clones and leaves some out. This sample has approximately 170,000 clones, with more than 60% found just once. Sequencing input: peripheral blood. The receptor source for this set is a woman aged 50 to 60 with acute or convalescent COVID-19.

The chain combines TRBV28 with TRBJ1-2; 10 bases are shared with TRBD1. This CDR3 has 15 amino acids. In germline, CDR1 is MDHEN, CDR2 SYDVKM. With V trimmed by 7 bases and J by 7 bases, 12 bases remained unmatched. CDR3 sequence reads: CASMLPGQGSSGYTF. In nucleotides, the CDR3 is TGTGCCAGCATGCTCCCGGGACAGGGGAGCTCTGGCTACACCTTC.

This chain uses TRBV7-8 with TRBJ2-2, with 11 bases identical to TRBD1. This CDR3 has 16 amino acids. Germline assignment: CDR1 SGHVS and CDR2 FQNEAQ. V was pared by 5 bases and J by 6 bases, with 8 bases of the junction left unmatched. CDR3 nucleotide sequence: TGTGCCAGCAGCACGGGACAGGGGGTTGTCGCCGGGGAGCTGTTTTTT. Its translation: CASSTGQGVVAGELFF.

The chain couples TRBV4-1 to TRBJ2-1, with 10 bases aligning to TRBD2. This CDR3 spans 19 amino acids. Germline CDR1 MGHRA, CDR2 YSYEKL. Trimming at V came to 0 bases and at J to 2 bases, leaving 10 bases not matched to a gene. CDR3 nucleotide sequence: TGCGCCAGCAGCCAAGATCCCCACCGGAGCGGGGGGGCCTACAATGAGCAGTTCTTC. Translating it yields CASSQDPHRSGGAYNEQFF.

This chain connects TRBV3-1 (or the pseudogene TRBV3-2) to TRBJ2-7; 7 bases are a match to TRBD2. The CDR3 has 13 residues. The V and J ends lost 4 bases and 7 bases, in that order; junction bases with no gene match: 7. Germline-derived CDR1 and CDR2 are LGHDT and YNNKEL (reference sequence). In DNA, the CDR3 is TGTGCCAGCAGCCGGGAGGGCAGTGATGAGCAGTACTTC. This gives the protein CASSREGSDEQYF.

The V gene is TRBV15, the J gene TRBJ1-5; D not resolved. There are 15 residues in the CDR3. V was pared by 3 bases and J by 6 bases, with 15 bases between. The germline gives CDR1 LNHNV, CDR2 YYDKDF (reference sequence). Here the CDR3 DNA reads TGTGCCACCAGCAGCGGGGTTGGGGTGAGTCAGCCCCAGCATTTT. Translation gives CATSSGVGVSQPQHF. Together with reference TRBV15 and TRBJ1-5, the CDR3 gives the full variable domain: DAMVIQNPRYQVTQFGKPVTLSCSQTLNHNVMYWYQQKSSQAPKLLFHYYDKDFNNEADTPDNFQSRRPNTSFCFLDIRSPGLGDTAMYLCATSSGVGVSQPQHFGDGTRLSIL.

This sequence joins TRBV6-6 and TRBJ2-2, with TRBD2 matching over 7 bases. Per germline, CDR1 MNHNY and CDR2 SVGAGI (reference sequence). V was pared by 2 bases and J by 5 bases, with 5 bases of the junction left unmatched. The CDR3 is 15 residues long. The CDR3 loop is CASSYGGGGTGELFF. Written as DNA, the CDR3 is TGTGCCAGCAGTTACGGGGGGGGAGGAACCGGGGAGCTGTTTTTT.

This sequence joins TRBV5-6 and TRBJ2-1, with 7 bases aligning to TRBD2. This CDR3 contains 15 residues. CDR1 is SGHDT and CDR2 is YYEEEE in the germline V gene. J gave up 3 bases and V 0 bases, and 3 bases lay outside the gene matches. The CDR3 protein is CASSLGGRGYNEQFF. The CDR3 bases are TGTGCCAGCAGCTTGGGCGGGAGAGGCTACAATGAGCAGTTCTTC.

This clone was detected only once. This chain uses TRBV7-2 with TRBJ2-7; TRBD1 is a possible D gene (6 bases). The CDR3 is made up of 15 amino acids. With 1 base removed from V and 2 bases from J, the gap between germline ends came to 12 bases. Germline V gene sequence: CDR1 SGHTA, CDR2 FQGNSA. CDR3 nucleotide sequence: TGTGCCAGCAGCTTAGACTCCGGACAGCCCTACGAGCAGTACTTC. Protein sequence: CASSLDSGQPYEQYF.

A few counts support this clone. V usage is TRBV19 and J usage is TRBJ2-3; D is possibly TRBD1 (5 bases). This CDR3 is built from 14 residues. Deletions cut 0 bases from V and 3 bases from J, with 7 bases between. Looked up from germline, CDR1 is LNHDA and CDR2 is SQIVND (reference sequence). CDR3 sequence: CASSIDQGTDTQYF. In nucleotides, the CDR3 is TGTGCCAGTAGTATAGATCAGGGAACAGATACGCAGTATTTT.

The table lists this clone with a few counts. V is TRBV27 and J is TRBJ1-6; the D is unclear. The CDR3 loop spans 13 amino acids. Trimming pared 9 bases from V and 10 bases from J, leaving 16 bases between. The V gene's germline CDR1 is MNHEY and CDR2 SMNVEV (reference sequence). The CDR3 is CASGTRGGSPLHF. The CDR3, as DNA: TGTGCCAGTGGAACCCGGGGAGGGTCACCCCTCCACTTT.

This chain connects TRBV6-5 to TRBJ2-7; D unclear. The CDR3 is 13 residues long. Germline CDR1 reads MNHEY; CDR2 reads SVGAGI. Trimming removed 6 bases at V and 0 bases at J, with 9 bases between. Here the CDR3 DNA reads TGTGCCAGCAGGTCCAGTTCCTCCTACGAGCAGTACTTC. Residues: CASRSSSSYEQYF.

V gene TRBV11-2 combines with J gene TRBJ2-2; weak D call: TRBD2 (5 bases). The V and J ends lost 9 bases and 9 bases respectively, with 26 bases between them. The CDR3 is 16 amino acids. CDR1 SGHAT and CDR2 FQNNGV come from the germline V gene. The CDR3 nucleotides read TGTGCCAGTACGTACTTAGGAGCGGAGGTCCGCCGGGAGCTGTTTTTT. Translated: CASTYLGAEVRRELFF. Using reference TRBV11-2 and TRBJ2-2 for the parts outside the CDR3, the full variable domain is EAGVAQSPRYKIIEKRQSVAFWCNPISGHATLYWYQQILGQGPKLLIQFQNNGVVDDSQLPKDRFSAERLKGVDSTLKIQPAKLEDSAVYLCASTYLGAEVRRELFFGEGSRLTVL.

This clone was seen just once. CDR3 amino acids: CASSLWLGWTGFGGPQHF. As DNA, the CDR3 is TGTGCCAGCAGCTTGTGGCTTGGATGGACAGGGTTTGGTGGACCCCAGCATTTT. V and J are TRBV5-6 and TRBJ1-5; 8 bases agree with TRBD1. CDR1 is SGHDT, CDR2 YYEEEE, per germline. V was clipped by 1 base and J by 10 bases; unmatched bases: 19. CDR3 length: 18 residues.

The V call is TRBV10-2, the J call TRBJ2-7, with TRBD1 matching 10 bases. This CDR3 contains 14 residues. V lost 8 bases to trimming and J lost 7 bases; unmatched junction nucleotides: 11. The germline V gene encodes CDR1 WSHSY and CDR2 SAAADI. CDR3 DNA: TGCGCCAGCCGAGCCGGGACAGGGGTTGAAGAGCAGTACTTC. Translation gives CASRAGTGVEEQYF.

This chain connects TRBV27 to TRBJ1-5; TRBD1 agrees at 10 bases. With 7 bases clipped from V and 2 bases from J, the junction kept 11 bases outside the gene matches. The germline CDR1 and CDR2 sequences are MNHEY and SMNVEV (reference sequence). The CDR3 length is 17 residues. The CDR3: CASTSGQGKGGNQPQHF. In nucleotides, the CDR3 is TGTGCCAGCACCTCGGGACAGGGGAAAGGAGGCAATCAGCCCCAGCATTTT.

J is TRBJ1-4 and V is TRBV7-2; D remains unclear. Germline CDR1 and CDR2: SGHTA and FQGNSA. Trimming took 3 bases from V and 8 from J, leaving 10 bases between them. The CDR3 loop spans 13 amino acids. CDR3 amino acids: CASSFDLGEKLFF. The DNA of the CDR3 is TGTGCCAGCAGCTTTGATCTGGGCGAAAAACTGTTTTTT.

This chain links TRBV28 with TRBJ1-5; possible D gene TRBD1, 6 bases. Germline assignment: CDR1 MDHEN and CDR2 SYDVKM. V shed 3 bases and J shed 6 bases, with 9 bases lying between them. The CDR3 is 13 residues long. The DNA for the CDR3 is TGTGCCAGCAGTTTCGGGACAAGTCAGCCCCAGCATTTT. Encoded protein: CASSFGTSQPQHF.

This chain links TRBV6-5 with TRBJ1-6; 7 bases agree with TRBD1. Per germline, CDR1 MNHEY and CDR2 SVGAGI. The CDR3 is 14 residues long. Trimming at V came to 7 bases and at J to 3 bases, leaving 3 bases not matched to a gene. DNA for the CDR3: TGTGCCAGCACCCGGGACAGCTATAATTCACCCCTCCACTTT. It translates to CASTRDSYNSPLHF.

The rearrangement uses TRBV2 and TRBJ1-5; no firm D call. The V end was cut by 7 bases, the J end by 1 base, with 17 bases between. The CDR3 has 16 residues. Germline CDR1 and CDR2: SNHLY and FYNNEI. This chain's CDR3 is CASTSVRGGSNQPQHF. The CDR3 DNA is TGTGCCAGCACCTCTGTTCGGGGAGGAAGCAATCAGCCCCAGCATTTT.

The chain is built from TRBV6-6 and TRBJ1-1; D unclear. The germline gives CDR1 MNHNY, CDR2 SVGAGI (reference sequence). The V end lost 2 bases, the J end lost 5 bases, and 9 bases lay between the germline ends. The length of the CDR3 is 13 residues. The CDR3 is CASSYRGVTEAFF. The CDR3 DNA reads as TGTGCCAGCAGTTACCGGGGAGTAACTGAAGCTTTCTTT.